Listed below are T cell receptor beta chains from one sample, sequenced in a study of blood T cell repertoires in COVID-19. Repertoires were generated with immunoSEQ multiplex PCR, while TCRdb's copy carries only in-frame clones and drops some. The repertoire holds around 370,000 clones, around nine tenths seen once, with more than 3% in the top ten. Source material: peripheral blood. The receptors stem from a woman aged 18-29 years who had recovered from COVID-19. Both conserved end residues are part of each CDR3. D genes are given only for firm matches. The size field is filled for only some rows; it gives once, few, many or a size class.

d_call j_call cdr3_length clone_size v_call cdr3_aa cdr3_nt
. TRBJ2-2 19 . TRBV7-9 CASSSSSFSEVSNTGELFF TGTGCCAGCAGCTCCTCAAGCTTTAGCGAGGTTTCGAACACCGGGGAGCTGTTTTTT
. TRBJ1-2 12 . TRBV29-1 CSAKRPPGGYTF TGCAGCGCTAAGCGACCCCCCGGGGGCTACACCTTC
TRBD2 TRBJ2-1 14 . TRBV9 CASTPGTRDNEQFF TGTGCCAGCACTCCCGGGACTAGGGACAATGAGCAGTTCTTC
. TRBJ2-1 12 . TRBV7-2 CASSPTRGEQFF TGTGCCAGCAGCCCCACTAGAGGTGAGCAGTTCTTC
TRBD2 TRBJ2-1 15 . TRBV27 CASRPRTSGSHEQFF TGTGCCAGCAGGCCGAGGACTAGCGGGAGTCATGAGCAGTTCTTC
TRBD1 TRBJ1-2 16 few TRBV7-2 CASSFGTGRGNYGYTF TGTGCCAGCAGCTTTGGGACAGGGAGAGGTAACTATGGCTACACCTTC
. TRBJ1-4 13 . TRBV11-3 CASSFRGNEKLFF TGTGCCAGCAGCTTCAGGGGTAATGAAAAACTGTTTTTT
. TRBJ2-5 13 . TRBV9 CASSVDPRETQYF TGTGCCAGCAGCGTAGATCCCCGTGAGACCCAGTACTTC
. TRBJ2-1 17 . TRBV9 CASSARPFMSSYNEQFF TGTGCCAGCAGCGCTAGACCGTTTATGAGCTCCTACAATGAGCAGTTCTTC
TRBD1 TRBJ1-5 12 once TRBV10-3 CATRTGRQPQHF TGTGCCACGAGGACAGGGAGGCAGCCCCAGCATTTT
. TRBJ2-2 12 . TRBV6-2/TRBV6-3 CASSRGTGELFF TGTGCCAGCAGTCGGGGAACCGGGGAGCTGTTTTTT
TRBD2 TRBJ2-1 15 . TRBV5-1 CASSSVASGARGQFF TGCGCCAGCAGCTCGGTGGCTAGCGGGGCCCGGGGGCAGTTCTTC
. TRBJ2-6 16 . TRBV4-3 CASSQDISSGANVLTF TGCGCCAGCAGCCAAGATATCAGCTCTGGGGCCAACGTCCTGACTTTC
TRBD2 TRBJ2-1 14 . TRBV5-4 CASSRGERPNEQFF TGTGCCAGCAGTCGGGGGGAGCGGCCAAATGAGCAGTTCTTC
. TRBJ2-1 15 . TRBV4-3 CASSQGHGPYNEQFF TGCGCCAGCAGCCAAGGTCATGGCCCCTACAATGAGCAGTTCTTC
TRBD1 TRBJ2-2 16 . TRBV6-1 CASSEAGQGADGELFF TGTGCCAGCAGTGAAGCAGGACAGGGGGCCGACGGGGAGCTGTTTTTT
. TRBJ1-5 13 . TRBV7-2 CASSLGQNQPQHF TGTGCCAGCAGCTTAGGGCAAAATCAGCCCCAGCATTTT
. TRBJ2-6 16 once TRBV2 CASSQYPGAGANVLTF TGTGCCAGCAGTCAGTATCCGGGGGCTGGGGCCAACGTCCTGACTTTC
. TRBJ1-4 13 many TRBV4-1 CASSQVREEKLFF TGCGCCAGCAGCCAAGTTAGAGAAGAAAAACTGTTTTTT
. TRBJ2-5 15 . TRBV29-1 CSVEDPLEGQETQYF TGCAGCGTTGAAGACCCCCTGGAGGGGCAGGAGACCCAGTACTTC